This T cell receptor (beta chain) was identified during a study of T cells in Graves' hyperthyroidism and ophthalmopathy. The V end lost 6 bases, the J end lost 4 bases, and 16 bases lay between the germline ends. The germline V gene encodes CDR1 MGHDK and CDR2 SYGVNS. The CDR3 runs 15 residues. There were TCR beta CDR3 regions amplified from RNA transcripts. Using the HTBI primer set, a first-round RT-PCR was run on the TCR CDR3. TCRdb passed the multiplex PCR reads through MiXCR, listing each CDR3 protein once. Of just over 550,000 distinct CDR3 sequences in the sample, roughly 46% were seen once. The receptor was derived from a woman aged 18-35 years with Graves' hyperthyroidism. The chain is built from TRBV25-1 and TRBJ1-5; a possible D gene is TRBD1 (6 bases). Sequenced sample: peripheral blood or thyroid tissue (not recorded which). CDR3 loop: CASSHLGGRNQPQHF. The DNA of the CDR3 is TGTGCCAGCAGCCACCTAGGGGGGCGGAATCAGCCCCAGCATTTT.